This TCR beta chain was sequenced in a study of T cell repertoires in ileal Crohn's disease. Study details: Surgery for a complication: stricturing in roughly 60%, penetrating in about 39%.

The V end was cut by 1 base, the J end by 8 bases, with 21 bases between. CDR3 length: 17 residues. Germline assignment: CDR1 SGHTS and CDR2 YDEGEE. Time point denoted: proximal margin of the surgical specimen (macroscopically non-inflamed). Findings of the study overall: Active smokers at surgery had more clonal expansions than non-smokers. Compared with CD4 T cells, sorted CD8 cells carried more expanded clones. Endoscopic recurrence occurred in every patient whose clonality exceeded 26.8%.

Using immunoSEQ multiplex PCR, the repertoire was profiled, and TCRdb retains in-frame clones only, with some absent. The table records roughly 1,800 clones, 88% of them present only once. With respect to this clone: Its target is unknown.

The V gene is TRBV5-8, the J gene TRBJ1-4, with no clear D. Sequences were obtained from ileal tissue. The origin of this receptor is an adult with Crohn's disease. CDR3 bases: TGTGCCAGCAGCTTGTCTGACATCCCAGGTTTAAGAGAAAAACTGTTTTTT. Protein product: CASSLSDIPGLREKLFF.